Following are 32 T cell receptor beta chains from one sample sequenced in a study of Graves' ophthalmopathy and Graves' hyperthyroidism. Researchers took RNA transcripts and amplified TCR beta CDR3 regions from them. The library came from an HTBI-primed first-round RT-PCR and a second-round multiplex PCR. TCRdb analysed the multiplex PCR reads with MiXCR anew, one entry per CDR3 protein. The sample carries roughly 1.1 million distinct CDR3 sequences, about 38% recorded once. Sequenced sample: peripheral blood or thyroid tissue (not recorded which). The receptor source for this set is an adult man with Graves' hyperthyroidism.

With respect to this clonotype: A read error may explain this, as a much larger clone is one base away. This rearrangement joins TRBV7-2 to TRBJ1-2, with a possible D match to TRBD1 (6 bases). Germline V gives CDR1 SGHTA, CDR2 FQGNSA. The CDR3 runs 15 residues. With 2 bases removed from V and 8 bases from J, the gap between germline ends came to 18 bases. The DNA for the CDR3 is TGTGCCAGCAGCTTAAAGGCGGGGACACTGCTGGGCTACACCTTC. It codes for CASSLKAGTLLGYTF.

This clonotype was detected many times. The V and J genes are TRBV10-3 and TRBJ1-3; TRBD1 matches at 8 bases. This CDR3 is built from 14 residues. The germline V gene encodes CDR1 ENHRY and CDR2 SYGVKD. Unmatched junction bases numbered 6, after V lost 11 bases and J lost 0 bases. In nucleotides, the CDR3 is TGTGCCGCGACAGGGGATTTCTCTGGAAACACCATATATTTT. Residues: CAATGDFSGNTIYF.

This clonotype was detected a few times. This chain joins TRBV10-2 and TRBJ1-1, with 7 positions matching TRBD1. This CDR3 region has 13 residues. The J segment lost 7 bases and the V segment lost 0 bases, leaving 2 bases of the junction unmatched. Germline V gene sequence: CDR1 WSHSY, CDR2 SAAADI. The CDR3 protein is CASSESGDSEAFF. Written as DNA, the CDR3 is TGCGCCAGCAGTGAGTCTGGGGACAGTGAAGCTTTCTTT.

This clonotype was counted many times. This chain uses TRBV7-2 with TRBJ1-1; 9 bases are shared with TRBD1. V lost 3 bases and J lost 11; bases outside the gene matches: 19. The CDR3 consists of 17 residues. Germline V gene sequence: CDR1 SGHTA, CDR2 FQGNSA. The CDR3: CASSFPNEQGAMAWAFF. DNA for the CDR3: TGTGCCAGCAGCTTCCCCAACGAACAGGGGGCGATGGCATGGGCTTTCTTT.

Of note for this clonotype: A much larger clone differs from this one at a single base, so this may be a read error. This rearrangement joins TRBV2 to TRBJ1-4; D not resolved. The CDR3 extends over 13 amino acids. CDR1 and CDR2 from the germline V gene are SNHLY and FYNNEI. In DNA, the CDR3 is TGTGCCGGCAGTGAGAACAGCCATGAAAAACTGTTTTTT. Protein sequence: CAGSENSHEKLFF.

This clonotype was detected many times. The CDR3 nucleotides are TGCAGTGCTAGAGATTGGGGAAGTAGCAATCAGCCCCAGCATTTT. Its protein is CSARDWGSSNQPQHF. The chain links TRBV20-1 to TRBJ1-5; no definite D call. Germline lookup yields CDR1 DFQATT and CDR2 SNEGSKA (reference sequence). The CDR3 spans 15 residues. V shed 0 bases and J shed 0 bases, with 9 bases lying between them.

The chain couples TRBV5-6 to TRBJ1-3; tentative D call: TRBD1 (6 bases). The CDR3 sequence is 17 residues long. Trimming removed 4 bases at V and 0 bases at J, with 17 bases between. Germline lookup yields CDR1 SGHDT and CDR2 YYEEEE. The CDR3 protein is CASSLGQIAYSGNTIYF. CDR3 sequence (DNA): TGTGCCAGCAGCCTCGGACAGATAGCTTACTCTGGAAACACCATATATTTT.

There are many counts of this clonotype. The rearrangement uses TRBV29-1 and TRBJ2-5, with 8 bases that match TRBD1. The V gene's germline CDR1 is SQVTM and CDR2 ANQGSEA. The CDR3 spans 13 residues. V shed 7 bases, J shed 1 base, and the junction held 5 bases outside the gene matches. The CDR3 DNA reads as TGCAGCGCCAAAACAGGGGGCCAAGAGACCCAGTACTTC. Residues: CSAKTGGQETQYF.

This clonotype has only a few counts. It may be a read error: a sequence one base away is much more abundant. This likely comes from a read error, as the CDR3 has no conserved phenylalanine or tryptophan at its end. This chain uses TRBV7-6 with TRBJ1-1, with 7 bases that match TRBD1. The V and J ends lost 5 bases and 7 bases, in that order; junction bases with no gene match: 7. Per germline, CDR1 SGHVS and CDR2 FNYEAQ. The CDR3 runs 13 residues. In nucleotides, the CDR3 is TGTGCCAGCAGCCGGGGACAGTCAAATGAAGCTTTCCTT. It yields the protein CASSRGQSNEAFL.

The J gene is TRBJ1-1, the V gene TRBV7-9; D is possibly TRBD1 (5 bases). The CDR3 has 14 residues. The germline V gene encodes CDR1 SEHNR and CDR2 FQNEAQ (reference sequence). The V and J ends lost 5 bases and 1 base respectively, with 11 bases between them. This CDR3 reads CASSTGHQNTEAFF. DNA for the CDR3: TGTGCCAGCAGCACCGGACACCAGAACACTGAAGCTTTCTTT.

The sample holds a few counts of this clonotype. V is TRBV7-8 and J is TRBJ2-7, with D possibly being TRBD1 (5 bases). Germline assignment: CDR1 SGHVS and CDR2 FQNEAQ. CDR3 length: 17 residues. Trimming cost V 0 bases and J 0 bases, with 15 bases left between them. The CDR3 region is CASSLANRQSFSYEQYF. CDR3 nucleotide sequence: TGTGCCAGCAGCTTAGCTAATAGACAGTCCTTCTCCTACGAGCAGTACTTC.

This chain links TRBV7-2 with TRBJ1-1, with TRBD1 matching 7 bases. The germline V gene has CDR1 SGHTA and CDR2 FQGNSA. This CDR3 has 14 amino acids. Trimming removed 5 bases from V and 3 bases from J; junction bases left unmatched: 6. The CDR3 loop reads CASSALGQYTEAFF. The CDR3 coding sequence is TGTGCCAGCAGCGCTCTGGGACAGTACACTGAAGCTTTCTTT.

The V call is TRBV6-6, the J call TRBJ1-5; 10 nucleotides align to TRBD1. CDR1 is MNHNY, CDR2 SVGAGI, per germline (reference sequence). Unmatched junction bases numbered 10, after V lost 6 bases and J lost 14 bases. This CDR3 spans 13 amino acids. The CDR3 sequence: CASSPGQGRYEHF. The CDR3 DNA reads TGTGCCAGCAGCCCGGGACAGGGGCGCTACGAGCATTTT.

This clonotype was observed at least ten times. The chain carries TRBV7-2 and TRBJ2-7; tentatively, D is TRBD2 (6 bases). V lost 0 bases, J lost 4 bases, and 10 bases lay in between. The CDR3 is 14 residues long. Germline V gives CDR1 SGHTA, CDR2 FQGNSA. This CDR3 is CASSLAGRQYEQYF. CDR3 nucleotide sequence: TGTGCCAGCAGCTTAGCCGGGAGACAGTACGAGCAGTACTTC.

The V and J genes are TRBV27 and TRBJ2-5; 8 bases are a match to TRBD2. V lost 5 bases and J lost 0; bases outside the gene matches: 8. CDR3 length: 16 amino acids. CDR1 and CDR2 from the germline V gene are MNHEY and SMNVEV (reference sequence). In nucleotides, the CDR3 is TGTGCCAGCAGTAGCGGGACTAGAGGGGACCAAGAGACCCAGTACTTC. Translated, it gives CASSSGTRGDQETQYF.

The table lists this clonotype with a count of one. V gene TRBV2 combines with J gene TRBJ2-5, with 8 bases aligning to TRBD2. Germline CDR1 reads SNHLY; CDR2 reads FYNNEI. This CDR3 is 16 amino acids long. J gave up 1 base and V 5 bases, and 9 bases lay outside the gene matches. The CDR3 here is CASSLTAGVGQETQYF. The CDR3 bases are TGTGCCAGCAGTCTGACAGCGGGAGTGGGCCAAGAGACCCAGTACTTC. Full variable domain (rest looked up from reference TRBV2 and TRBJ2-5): EPEVTQTPSHQVTQMGQEVILRCVPISNHLYFYWYRQILGQKVEFLVSFYNNEISEKSEIFDDQFSVERPDGSNFTLKIRSTKLEDSAMYFCASSLTAGVGQETQYFGPGTRLLVL.

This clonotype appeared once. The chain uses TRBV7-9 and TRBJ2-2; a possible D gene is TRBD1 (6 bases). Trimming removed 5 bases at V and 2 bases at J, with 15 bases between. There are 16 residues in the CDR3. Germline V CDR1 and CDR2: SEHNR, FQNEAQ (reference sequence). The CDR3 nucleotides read TGTGCCAGCAGCCCGGGACACGCCGGAAACACCGGGGAGCTGTTTTTT. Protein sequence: CASSPGHAGNTGELFF.

The CDR3 bases are TGTGCCAGCAGCTCCTCACGGACGGGCTCCTCCTACGAGCAGTACTTC. It encodes CASSSSRTGSSYEQYF. This chain joins TRBV7-2 and TRBJ2-7; D remains ambiguous. The germline V gene encodes CDR1 SGHTA and CDR2 FQGNSA. The V end lost 4 bases, the J end lost 0 bases, and 16 bases lay between the germline ends. The CDR3 is made up of 16 amino acids.

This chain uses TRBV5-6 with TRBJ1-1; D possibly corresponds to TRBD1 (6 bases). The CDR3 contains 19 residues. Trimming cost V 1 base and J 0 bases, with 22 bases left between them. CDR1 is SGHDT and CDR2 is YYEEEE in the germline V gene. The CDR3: CASSLRRGTGILMNTEAFF. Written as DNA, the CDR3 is TGTGCCAGCAGCTTGAGGAGGGGAACAGGGATATTAATGAACACTGAAGCTTTCTTT.

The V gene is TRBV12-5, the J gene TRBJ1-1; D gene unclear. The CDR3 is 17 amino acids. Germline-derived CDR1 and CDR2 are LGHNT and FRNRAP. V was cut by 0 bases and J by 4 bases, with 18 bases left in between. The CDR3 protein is CASGLVLGLGEATEAFF. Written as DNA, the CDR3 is TGTGCTAGTGGTTTGGTCCTAGGTTTGGGCGAGGCCACTGAAGCTTTCTTT.

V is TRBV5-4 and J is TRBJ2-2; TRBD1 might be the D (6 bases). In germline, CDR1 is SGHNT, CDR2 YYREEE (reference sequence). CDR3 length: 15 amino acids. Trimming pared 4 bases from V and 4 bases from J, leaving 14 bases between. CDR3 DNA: TGTGCCAGCAGCCCCTCCCAGGGGATCACCGGGGAGCTGTTTTTT. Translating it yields CASSPSQGITGELFF.

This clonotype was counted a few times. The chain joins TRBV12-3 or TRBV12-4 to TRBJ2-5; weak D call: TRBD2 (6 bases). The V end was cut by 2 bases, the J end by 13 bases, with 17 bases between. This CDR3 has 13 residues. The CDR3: CASSLPGEASPYF. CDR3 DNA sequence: TGTGCCAGCAGTTTACCGGGAGAGGCTTCCCCGTACTTC.

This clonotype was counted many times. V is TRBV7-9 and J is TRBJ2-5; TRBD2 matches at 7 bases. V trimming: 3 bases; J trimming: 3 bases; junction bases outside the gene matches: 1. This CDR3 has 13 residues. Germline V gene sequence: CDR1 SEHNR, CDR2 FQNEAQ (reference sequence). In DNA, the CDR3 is TGTGCCAGCAGCTTTGGGGGGGAAGAGACCCAGTACTTC. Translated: CASSFGGEETQYF.

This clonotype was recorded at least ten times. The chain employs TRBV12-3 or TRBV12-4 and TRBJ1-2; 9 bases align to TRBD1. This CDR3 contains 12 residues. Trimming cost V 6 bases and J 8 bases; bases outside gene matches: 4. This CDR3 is CASSFGQGGYTF. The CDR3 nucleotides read TGTGCCAGCAGCTTCGGACAGGGGGGCTACACCTTC.

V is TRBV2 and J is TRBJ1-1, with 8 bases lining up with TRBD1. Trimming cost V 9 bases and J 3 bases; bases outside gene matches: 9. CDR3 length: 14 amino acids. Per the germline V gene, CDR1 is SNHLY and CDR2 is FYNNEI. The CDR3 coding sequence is TGTGCCAGGGGACAGGACCGCGGGTACACTGAAGCTTTCTTT. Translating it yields CARGQDRGYTEAFF.

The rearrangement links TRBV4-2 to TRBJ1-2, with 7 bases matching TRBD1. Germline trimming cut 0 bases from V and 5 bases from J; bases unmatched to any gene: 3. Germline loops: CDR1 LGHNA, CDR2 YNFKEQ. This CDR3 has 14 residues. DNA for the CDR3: TGTGCCAGCAGCCAAGACCGGACAGGATATGGCTACACCTTC. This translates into CASSQDRTGYGYTF.

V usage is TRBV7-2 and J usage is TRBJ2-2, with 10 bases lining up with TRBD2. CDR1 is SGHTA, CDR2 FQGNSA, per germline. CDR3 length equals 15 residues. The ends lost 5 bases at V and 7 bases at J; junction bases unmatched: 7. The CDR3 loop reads CASSDSGRRGGELFF. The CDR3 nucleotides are TGTGCCAGCAGCGATAGCGGGAGGAGAGGCGGGGAGCTGTTTTTT.

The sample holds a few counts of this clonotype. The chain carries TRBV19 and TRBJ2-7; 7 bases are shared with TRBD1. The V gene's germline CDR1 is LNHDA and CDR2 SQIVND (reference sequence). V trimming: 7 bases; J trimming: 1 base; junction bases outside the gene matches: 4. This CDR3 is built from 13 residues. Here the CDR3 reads CASNNRGSYEQYF. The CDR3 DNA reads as TGTGCCAGTAACAACAGGGGTTCCTACGAGCAGTACTTC.

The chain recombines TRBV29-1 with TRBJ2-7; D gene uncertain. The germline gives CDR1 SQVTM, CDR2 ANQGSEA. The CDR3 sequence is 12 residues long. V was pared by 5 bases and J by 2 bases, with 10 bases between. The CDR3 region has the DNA TGCAGCGTTAGCCTAGGGACCTACGAGCAGTACTTC. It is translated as CSVSLGTYEQYF.

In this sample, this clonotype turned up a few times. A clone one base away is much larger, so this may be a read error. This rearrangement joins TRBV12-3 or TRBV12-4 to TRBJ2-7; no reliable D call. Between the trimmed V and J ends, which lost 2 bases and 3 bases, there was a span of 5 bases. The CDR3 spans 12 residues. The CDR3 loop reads CASSLIVYEQYF. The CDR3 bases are TGTGCCAGCAGTTTAATTGTCTACGAGCAGTACTTC.

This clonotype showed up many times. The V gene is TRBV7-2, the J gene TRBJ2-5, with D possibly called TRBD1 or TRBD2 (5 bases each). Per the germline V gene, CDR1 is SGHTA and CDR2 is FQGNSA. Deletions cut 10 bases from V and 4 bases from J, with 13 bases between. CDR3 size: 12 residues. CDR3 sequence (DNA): TGTGCCACCGGGCCGAGGGGAGAGACCCAGTACTTC. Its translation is CATGPRGETQYF.

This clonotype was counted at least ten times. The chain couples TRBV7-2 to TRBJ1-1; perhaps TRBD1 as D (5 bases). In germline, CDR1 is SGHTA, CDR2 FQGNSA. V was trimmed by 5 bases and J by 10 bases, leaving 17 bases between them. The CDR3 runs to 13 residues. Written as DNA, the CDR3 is TGTGCCAGCAGCAGCCGGGACCCTGGGGGAGCTTTCTTT. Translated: CASSSRDPGGAFF.